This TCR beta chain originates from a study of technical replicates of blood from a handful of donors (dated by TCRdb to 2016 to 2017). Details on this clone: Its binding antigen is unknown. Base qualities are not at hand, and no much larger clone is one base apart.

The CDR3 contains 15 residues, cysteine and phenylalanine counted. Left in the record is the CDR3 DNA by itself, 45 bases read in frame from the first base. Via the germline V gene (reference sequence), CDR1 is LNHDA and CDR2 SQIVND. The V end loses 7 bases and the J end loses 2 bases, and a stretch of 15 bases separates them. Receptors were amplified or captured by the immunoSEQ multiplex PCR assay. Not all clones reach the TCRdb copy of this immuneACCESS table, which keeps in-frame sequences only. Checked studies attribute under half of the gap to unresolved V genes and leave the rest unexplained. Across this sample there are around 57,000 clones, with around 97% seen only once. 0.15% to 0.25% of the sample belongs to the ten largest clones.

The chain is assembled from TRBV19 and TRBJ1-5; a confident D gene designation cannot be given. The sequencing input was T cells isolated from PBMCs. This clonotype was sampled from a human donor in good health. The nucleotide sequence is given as TGTGCCAGTACTCCGCTAACGGGAGGCAATCAGCCCCAGCATTTT. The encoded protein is CASTPLTGGNQPQHF.